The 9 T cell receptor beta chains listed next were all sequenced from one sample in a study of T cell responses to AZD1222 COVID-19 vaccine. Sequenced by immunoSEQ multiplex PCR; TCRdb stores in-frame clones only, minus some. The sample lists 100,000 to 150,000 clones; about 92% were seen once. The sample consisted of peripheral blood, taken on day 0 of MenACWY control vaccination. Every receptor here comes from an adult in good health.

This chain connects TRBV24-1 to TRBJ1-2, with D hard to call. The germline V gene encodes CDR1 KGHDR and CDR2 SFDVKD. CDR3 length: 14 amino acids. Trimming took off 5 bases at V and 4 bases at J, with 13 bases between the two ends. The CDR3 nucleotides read TGTGCCACCAGTGGGAATGGGATCGGCTATGGCTACACCTTC. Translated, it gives CATSGNGIGYGYTF.

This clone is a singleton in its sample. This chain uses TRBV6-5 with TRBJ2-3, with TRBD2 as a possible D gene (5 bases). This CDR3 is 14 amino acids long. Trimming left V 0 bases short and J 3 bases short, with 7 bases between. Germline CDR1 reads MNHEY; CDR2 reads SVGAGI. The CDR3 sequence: CASSYSGETDTQYF. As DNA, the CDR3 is TGTGCCAGCAGTTACTCTGGGGAGACAGATACGCAGTATTTT.

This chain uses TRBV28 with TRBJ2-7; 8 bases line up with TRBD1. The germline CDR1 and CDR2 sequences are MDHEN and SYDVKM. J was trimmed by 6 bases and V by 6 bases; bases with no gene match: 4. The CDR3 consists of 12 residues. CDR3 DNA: TGTGCCAGCAGCCAAGACAGGGGCGAGCAGTACTTC. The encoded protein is CASSQDRGEQYF.

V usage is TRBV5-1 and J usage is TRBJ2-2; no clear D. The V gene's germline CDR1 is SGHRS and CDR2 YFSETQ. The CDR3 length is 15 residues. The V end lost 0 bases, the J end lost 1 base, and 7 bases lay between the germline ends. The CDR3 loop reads CASSLGRQNTGELFF. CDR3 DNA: TGCGCCAGCAGCTTGGGAAGACAGAACACCGGGGAGCTGTTTTTT.

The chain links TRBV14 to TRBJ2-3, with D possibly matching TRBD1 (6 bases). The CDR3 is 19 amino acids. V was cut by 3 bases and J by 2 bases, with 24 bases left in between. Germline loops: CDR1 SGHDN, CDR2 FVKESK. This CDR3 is CASSHGRGQWGMYTDTQYF. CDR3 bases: TGTGCCAGCAGCCACGGCAGGGGCCAGTGGGGAATGTACACAGATACGCAGTATTTT.

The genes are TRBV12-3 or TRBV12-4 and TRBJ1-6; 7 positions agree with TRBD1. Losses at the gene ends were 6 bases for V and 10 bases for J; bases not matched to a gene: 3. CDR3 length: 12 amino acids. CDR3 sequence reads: CASSRDSSPLHF. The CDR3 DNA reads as TGTGCCAGCAGCCGGGACAGCTCACCCCTCCACTTT.

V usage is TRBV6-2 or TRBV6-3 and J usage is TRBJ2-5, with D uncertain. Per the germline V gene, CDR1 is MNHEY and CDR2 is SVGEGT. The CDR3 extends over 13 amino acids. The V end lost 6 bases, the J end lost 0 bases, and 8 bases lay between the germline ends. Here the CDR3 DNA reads TGTGCCAGCAGCCGTACCTACCAAGAGACCCAGTACTTC. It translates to CASSRTYQETQYF.

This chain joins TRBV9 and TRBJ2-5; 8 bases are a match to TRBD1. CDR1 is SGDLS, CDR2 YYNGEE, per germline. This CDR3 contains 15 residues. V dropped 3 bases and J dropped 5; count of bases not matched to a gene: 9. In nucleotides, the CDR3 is TGTGCCAGCAGCGCCAGAAGACAGGGGTTTGAGACCCAGTACTTC. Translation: CASSARRQGFETQYF.

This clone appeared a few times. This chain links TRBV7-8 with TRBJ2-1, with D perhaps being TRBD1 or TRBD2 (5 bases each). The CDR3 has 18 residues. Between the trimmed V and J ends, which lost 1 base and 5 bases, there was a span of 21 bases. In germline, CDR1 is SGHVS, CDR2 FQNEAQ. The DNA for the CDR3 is TGTGCCAGCAGCTTAGTTCTGGGAGACAGCACAATGGACAATGAGCAGTTCTTC. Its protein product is CASSLVLGDSTMDNEQFF.